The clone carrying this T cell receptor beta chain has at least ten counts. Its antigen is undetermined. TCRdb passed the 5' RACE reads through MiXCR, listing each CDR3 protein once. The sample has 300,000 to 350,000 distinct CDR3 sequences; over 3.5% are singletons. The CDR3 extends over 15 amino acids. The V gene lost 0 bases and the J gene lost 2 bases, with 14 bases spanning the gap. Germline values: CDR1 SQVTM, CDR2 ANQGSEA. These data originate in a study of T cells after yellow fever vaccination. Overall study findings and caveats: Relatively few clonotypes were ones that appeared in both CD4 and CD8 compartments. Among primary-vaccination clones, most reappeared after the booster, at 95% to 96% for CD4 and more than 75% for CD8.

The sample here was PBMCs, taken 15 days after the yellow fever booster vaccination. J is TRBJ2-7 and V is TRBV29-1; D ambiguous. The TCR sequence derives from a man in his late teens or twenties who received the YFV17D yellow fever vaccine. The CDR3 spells CSVEDVGQEAYEQYF. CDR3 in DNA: TGCAGCGTTGAAGACGTTGGGCAGGAAGCCTACGAGCAGTACTTC.